This T cell receptor beta chain was captured by sequencing in a study of chronic HIV infection and antiretroviral therapy. Each CDR3 protein gets one entry after TCRdb re-called the 5' RACE reads with MiXCR. The table shows about 31,000 distinct CDR3 sequences, with about 9.6% occurring only once. CDR1 MNHEY and CDR2 SVGAGI come from the germline V gene. V was cut by 11 bases and J by 11 bases, with 19 bases left in between. This CDR3 contains 13 residues. In its sample, this clonotype was seen many times. Material for sequencing was peripheral blood. This receptor was taken from an adult who had HIV and had not received antiretroviral therapy, or was an uninfected healthy control (not recorded which). This rearrangement joins TRBV6-5 to TRBJ1-6; weak D call: TRBD1 (5 bases). In nucleotides, the CDR3 is TGTGCCGGGGACGGGAGCCTTTGGACACCCCTCCACTTT. It encodes CAGDGSLWTPLHF.